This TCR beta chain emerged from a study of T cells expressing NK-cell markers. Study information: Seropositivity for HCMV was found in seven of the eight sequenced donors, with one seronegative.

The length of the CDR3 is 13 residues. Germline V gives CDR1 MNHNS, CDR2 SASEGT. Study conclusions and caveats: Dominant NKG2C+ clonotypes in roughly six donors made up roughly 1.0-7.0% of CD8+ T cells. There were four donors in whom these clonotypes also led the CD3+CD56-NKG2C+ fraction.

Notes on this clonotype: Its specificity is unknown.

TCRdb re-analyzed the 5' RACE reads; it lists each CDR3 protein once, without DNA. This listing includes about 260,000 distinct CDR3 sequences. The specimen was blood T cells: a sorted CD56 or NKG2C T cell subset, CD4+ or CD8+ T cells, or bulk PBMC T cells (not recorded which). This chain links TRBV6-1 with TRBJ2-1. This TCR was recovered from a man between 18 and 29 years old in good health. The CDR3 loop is CASSQAGINEQFF.